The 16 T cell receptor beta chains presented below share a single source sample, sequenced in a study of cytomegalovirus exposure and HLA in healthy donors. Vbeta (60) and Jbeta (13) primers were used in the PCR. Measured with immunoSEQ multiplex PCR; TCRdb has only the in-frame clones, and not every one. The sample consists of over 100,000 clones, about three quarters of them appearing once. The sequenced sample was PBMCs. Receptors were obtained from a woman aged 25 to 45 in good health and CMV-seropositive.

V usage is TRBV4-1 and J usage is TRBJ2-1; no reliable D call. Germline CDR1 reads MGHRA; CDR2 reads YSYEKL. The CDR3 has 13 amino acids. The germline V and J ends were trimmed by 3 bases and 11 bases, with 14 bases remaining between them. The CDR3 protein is CASSQKAVRKQFF. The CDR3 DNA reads TGCGCCAGCAGCCAGAAGGCGGTTAGGAAGCAGTTCTTC.

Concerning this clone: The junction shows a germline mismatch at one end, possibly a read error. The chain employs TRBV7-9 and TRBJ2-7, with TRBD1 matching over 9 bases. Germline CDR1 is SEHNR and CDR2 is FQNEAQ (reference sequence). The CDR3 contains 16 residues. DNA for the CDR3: TGTTCCAGCAGGAAAATTCCGGGACAGGGAATATACGAGCAGTACTTC. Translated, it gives CSSRKIPGQGIYEQYF. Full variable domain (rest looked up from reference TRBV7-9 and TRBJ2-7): DTGVSQNPRHKITKRGQNVTFRCDPISEHNRLYWYRQTLGQGPEFLTYFQNEAQLEKSRLLSDRFSAERPKGSFSTLEIQRTEQGDSAMYLCSSRKIPGQGIYEQYFGPGTRLTVT.

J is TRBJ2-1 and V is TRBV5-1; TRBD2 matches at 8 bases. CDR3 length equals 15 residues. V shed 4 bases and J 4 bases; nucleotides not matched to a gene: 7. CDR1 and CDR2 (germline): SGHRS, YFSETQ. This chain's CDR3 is CASSVNSGVYNEQFF. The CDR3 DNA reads TGCGCCAGCAGCGTAAATAGCGGGGTGTACAATGAGCAGTTCTTC.

CDR3: CASSVGGASGQRLSPLHF. The CDR3 DNA reads TGTGCCAGCAGCGTAGGAGGGGCTTCGGGACAGCGGCTTTCACCCCTCCACTTT. The chain is built from TRBV9 and TRBJ1-6; 7 bases are shared with TRBD1. The trim removed 0 bases at V and 9 bases at J, leaving 15 bases unmatched. The CDR3 consists of 18 residues. Germline-derived CDR1 and CDR2 are SGDLS and YYNGEE. Full variable domain (rest looked up from reference TRBV9 and TRBJ1-6): DSGVTQTPKHLITATGQRVTLRCSPRSGDLSVYWYQQSLDQGLQFLIQYYNGEERAKGNILERFSAQQFPDLHSELNLSSLELGDSALYFCASSVGGASGQRLSPLHFGNGTRLTVT.

CDR3 DNA sequence: TGTGCCAGCAGTGACTGGGACAGCTTCAATTCACCCCTCCACTTT. Protein sequence: CASSDWDSFNSPLHF. The V and J genes are TRBV6-1 and TRBJ1-6; TRBD1 aligns across 7 bases. Per germline, CDR1 MNHNS and CDR2 SASEGT. This CDR3 has 15 residues. The V and J ends lost 3 bases and 7 bases, in that order; junction bases with no gene match: 6.

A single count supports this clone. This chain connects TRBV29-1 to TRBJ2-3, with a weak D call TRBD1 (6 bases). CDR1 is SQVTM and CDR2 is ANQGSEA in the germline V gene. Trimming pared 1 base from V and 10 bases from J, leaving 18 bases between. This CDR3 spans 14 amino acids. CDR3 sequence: CSVEGERPGAPQYF. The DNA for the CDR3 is TGCAGCGTTGAAGGAGAACGGCCAGGGGCTCCGCAGTATTTT.

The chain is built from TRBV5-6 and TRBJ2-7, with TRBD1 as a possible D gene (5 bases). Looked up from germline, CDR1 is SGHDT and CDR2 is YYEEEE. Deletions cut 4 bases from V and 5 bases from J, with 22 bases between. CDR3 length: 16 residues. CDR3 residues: CASSRQFFGYPDEQYF. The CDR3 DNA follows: TGTGCCAGCAGCCGACAGTTTTTTGGGTATCCAGACGAGCAGTACTTC.

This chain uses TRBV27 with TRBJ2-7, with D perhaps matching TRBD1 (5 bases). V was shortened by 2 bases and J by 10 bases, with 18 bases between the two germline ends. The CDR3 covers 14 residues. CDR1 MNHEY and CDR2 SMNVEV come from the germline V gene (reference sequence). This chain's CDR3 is CASSLGAGLAEQYF. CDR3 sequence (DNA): TGTGCCAGCAGTTTAGGGGCAGGGCTGGCGGAACAGTACTTC.

The CDR3 bases are TGCAGCGTCCGGACAGGGACCTACGAGCAGTACTTC. The encoded protein is CSVRTGTYEQYF. The chain joins TRBV29-1 to TRBJ2-7, with 8 bases matching TRBD1. The germline V gene has CDR1 SQVTM and CDR2 ANQGSEA. Losses at the gene ends were 6 bases for V and 2 bases for J; bases not matched to a gene: 3. This CDR3 region has 12 residues.

CDR3 bases: TGTGCCAGTAGTATAGGGTCGCGGGGGGGCCCAGATACGCAGTATTTT. It specifies CASSIGSRGGPDTQYF. The chain carries TRBV19 and TRBJ2-3, with 9 bases matching TRBD2. The length of the CDR3 is 16 residues. Germline CDR1 LNHDA, CDR2 SQIVND (reference sequence). With V trimmed by 1 base and J by 4 bases, 6 bases remained unmatched.

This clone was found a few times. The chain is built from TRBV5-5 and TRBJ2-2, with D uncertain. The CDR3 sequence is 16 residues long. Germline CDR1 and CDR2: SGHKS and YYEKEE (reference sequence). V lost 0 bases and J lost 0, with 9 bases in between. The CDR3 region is CASSLGPRANTGELFF. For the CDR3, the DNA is TGTGCCAGCAGCTTGGGCCCGCGCGCGAACACCGGGGAGCTGTTTTTT. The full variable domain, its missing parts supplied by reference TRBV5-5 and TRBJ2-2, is DAGVTQSPTHLIKTRGQQVTLRCSPISGHKSVSWYQQVLGQGPQFIFQYYEKEERGRGNFPDRFSARQFPNYSSELNVNALLLGDSALYLCASSLGPRANTGELFFGEGSRLTVL.

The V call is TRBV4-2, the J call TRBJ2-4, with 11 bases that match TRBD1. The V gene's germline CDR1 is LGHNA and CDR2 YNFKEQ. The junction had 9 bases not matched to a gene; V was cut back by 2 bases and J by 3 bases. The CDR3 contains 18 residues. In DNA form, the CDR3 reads TGTGCCAGCAGCCAACATAAACCGGGACAGGGGGGCAAAAACATTCAGTACTTC. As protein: CASSQHKPGQGGKNIQYF.

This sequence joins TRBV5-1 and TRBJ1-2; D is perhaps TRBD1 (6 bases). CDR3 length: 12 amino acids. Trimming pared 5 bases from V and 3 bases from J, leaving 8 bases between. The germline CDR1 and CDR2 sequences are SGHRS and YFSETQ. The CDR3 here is CASRNRDYGYTF. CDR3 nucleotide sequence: TGCGCCAGCAGGAACAGGGACTATGGCTACACCTTC.

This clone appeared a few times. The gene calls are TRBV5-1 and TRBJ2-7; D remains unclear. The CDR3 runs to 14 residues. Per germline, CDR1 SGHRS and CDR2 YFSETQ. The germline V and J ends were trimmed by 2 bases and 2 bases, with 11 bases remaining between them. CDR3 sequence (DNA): TGCGCCAGCAGCTTTATTGCTCAGACCTACGAGCAGTACTTC. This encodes CASSFIAQTYEQYF.

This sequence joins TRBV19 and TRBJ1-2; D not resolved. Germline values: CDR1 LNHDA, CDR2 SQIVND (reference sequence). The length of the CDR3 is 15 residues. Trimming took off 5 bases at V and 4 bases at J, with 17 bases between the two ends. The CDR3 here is CASSPLGASVYGYTF. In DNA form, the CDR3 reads TGTGCCAGTAGTCCGCTGGGCGCGTCGGTCTATGGCTACACCTTC.

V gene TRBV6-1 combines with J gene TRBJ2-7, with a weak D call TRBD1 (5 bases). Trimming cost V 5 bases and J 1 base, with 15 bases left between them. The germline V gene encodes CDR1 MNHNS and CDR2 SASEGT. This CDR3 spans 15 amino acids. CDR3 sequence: CASSPRQLFSYEQYF. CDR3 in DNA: TGTGCCAGCAGTCCACGACAGCTCTTTTCCTACGAGCAGTACTTC.